This is a list of T cell receptor beta chains from one sample in a study of response to subunit inactivated influenza vaccine. MiXCR, applied by TCRdb to the RT-PCR reads, yields one record per CDR3 protein. The sample includes about 240,000 distinct CDR3 sequences, 12% seen only once; the top ten take under 10%. The sequenced sample was non-naive T cells sorted from PBMCs, obtained 14 to 15 days before vaccination. The receptors derive from a man in his fifties or sixties who received an inactivated influenza vaccine. CDR3s include the opening cysteine and the closing phenylalanine or tryptophan. D genes are given only for firm matches. Clone size, where shown, is once, few, many, or a class for clones that have expanded.

15	TRBV20-1	TRBJ2-3	TRBD2	few	CSARGSGGAVDTQYF	TGCAGTGCTAGAGGAAGCGGGGGGGCCGTAGATACGCAGTATTTT
14	TRBV7-2	TRBJ2-7	-	-	CASSLPTPHGEQYF	TGTGCCAGCAGCTTACCAACTCCGCACGGCGAGCAGTACTTC
15	TRBV7-2	TRBJ2-7	TRBD1	few	CASSLQQGYAYEQYF	TGTGCCAGCAGCCTACAACAGGGGTATGCCTACGAGCAGTACTTC
13	TRBV2	TRBJ2-2	-	-	CASSIEGTGELFF	TGTGCCAGCAGCATAGAAGGCACCGGGGAGCTGTTTTTT
15	TRBV4-3	TRBJ1-1	TRBD1	-	CASSHLDRDHTEAFF	TGCGCCAGCAGCCACCTTGACAGGGACCACACTGAAGCTTTCTTT
15	TRBV7-8	TRBJ1-1	-	-	CASSPVESMNTEAFF	TGTGCCAGCAGCCCAGTCGAAAGCATGAACACTGAAGCTTTCTTT
14	TRBV5-6	TRBJ1-5	-	few	CASSRGVNNQPQHF	TGTGCCAGCAGTCGCGGAGTAAACAATCAGCCCCAGCATTTT
13	TRBV3-1	TRBJ2-7	-	-	CASSQDLGFEQYF	TGTGCCAGCAGCCAAGATCTAGGGTTCGAGCAGTACTTC
16	TRBV29-1	TRBJ2-3	TRBD2	many	CSVLGGVAGITDTQYF	TGCAGCGTTCTTGGGGGGGTAGCGGGGATCACAGATACGCAGTATTTT
13	TRBV5-1	TRBJ1-4	-	many	CASRRKSGEKLFF	TGCGCCAGCAGAAGGAAGTCGGGGGAAAAACTGTTTTTT
15	TRBV12-3/TRBV12-4	TRBJ2-3	TRBD1	few	CASSRDGTGLDTQYF	TGTGCCAGCAGTAGAGACGGGACAGGGCTAGATACGCAGTATTTT
16	TRBV19	TRBJ2-2	TRBD2	-	CASSPGTSGQGGELFF	TGTGCCAGTAGTCCTGGGACTAGCGGTCAGGGCGGGGAGCTGTTTTTT
17	TRBV9	TRBJ2-1	-	-	CASSVGLSGSSYNEQFF	TGTGCCAGCAGCGTAGGGCTTAGCGGAAGCTCCTACAATGAGCAGTTCTTC
15	TRBV6-5	TRBJ2-1	TRBD2	few	CASSYSLAGGQGQFF	TGTGCCAGCAGTTACTCCCTAGCGGGAGGTCAAGGGCAGTTCTTC
16	TRBV6-2/TRBV6-3	TRBJ2-1	-	once	CASSPLVSGSYNEQFF	TGTGCCAGCAGCCCCCTAGTGAGCGGATCCTACAATGAGCAGTTCTTC
15	TRBV7-2	TRBJ2-7	TRBD1	many	CASSLVPGGRYEQYF	TGTGCCAGCAGCTTAGTACCAGGGGGCAGATACGAGCAGTACTTC
12	TRBV29-1	TRBJ1-1	-	-	CSTHEAWGGAFF	TGCAGCACCCATGAAGCTTGGGGTGGTGCTTTCTTT
16	TRBV7-6	TRBJ1-5	-	-	CASSLAGGRSNQPQHF	TGTGCCAGCAGCTTAGCGGGGGGACGGAGCAATCAGCCCCAGCATTTT
13	TRBV6-2/TRBV6-3	TRBJ2-1	-	many	CASSPTAGRGQFF	TGTGCCAGCAGTCCCACGGCTGGACGTGGGCAGTTCTTC
16	TRBV6-1	TRBJ1-2	TRBD1	few	CASSSLSGQGDYGYTF	TGTGCCAGCAGCTCCTTATCAGGACAGGGGGACTATGGCTACACCTTC
17	TRBV15	TRBJ2-3	TRBD2	many	CATSSTPGLASTDTQYF	TGTGCCACCAGCAGTACCCCGGGACTAGCGAGCACAGATACGCAGTATTTT
14	TRBV7-2	TRBJ2-3	-	many	CASSSGLSTDTQYF	TGTGCCAGCAGCTCCGGACTGAGCACAGATACGCAGTATTTT
13	TRBV7-9	TRBJ2-3	-	-	CASSRGATDTQYF	TGTGCCAGCAGTCGGGGGGCTACAGATACGCAGTATTTT
15	TRBV7-8	TRBJ2-5	-	-	CASSLDPQGRETQYF	TGTGCCAGCAGCTTAGACCCACAGGGAAGAGAGACCCAGTACTTC
14	TRBV11-1	TRBJ2-2	-	-	CASSPSTGPGELFF	TGTGCCAGCAGCCCTAGCACAGGTCCCGGGGAGCTGTTTTTT
16	TRBV4-1	TRBJ2-3	-	-	CASSQTRSQGTDTQYF	TGCGCCAGCAGCCAAACAAGATCTCAGGGAACAGATACGCAGTATTTT
14	TRBV7-2	TRBJ2-3	TRBD1	few	CASSHRDRSDTQYF	TGTGCCAGCAGCCACCGGGACAGGTCAGATACGCAGTATTTT
12	TRBV30	TRBJ2-1	-	few	CAWSVVYNEQFF	TGTGCCTGGAGTGTAGTCTACAATGAGCAGTTCTTC
13	TRBV6-2/TRBV6-3	TRBJ2-7	-	many	CASSYLRGYEQYF	TGTGCCAGCAGTTACCTCCGCGGCTACGAGCAGTACTTC
13	TRBV11-1	TRBJ1-2	-	many	CASATNREYGYTF	TGTGCCAGCGCCACAAACAGGGAGTATGGCTACACCTTC
16	TRBV5-5	TRBJ2-2	TRBD2	many	CASSAGTSGNTGELFF	TGTGCCAGCAGCGCCGGGACTAGCGGGAACACCGGGGAGCTGTTTTTT
13	TRBV6-2/TRBV6-3	TRBJ2-2	-	few	CASSRTLTGELFF	TGTGCCAGCAGCCGAACACTCACCGGGGAGCTGTTTTTT
14	TRBV9	TRBJ2-3	-	many	CASSVGSSTDTQYF	TGTGCCAGCAGCGTAGGATCTAGCACAGATACGCAGTATTTT
15	TRBV5-1	TRBJ2-3	-	many	CASSLEGLGTDTQYF	TGCGCCAGCAGCTTGGAGGGCCTTGGAACAGATACGCAGTATTTT
14	TRBV5-1	TRBJ2-3	-	many	CASSPPPVSDTQYF	TGCGCCAGCAGCCCGCCGCCAGTTTCGGATACGCAGTATTTT
15	TRBV2	TRBJ1-6	-	few	CASSEERANNSPLHF	TGTGCCAGCAGTGAAGAGAGGGCCAATAATTCACCCCTCCACTTT
13	TRBV15	TRBJ2-5	-	few	CATGRVDGETQYF	TGTGCCACCGGTCGGGTAGATGGAGAGACCCAGTACTTC
12	TRBV7-2	TRBJ2-7	-	few	CASSGGPHEQYF	TGTGCCAGCAGCGGGGGACCCCACGAGCAGTACTTC
15	TRBV28	TRBJ2-7	TRBD2	few	CASSGAGTSSNEQYF	TGTGCCAGCAGTGGTGCAGGGACTAGCTCGAACGAGCAGTACTTC
15	TRBV4-3	TRBJ1-5	-	-	CASSQAHRGNQPQHF	TGCGCCAGCAGCCAAGCCCACAGGGGCAATCAGCCCCAGCATTTT
15	TRBV5-6	TRBJ2-7	TRBD1	many	CASSFWRQGASEQYF	TGTGCCAGCAGCTTTTGGCGACAGGGGGCATCCGAGCAGTACTTC
22	TRBV28	TRBJ2-1	TRBD2	-	CASTDWGLAGGPQGISYNEQFF	TGTGCCAGCACCGACTGGGGACTAGCGGGAGGGCCTCAGGGGATAAGCTACAATGAGCAGTTCTTC
12	TRBV27	TRBJ2-1	-	few	CASSSGRNEQFF	TGTGCCAGCAGTTCGGGGCGGAATGAGCAGTTCTTC
14	TRBV5-5	TRBJ2-7	TRBD1	-	CSSSLGQGTYEQYF	TGTTCCAGCAGCCTGGGACAGGGGACCTACGAGCAGTACTTC
13	TRBV2	TRBJ2-1	-	many	CASRKDGRDEQFF	TGTGCCAGCAGAAAGGACGGGAGAGATGAGCAGTTCTTC
14	TRBV7-2	TRBJ1-4	-	-	CATSLTGIGEKLFF	TGTGCCACCAGCTTAACCGGGATAGGGGAAAAACTGTTTTTT
17	TRBV5-1	TRBJ2-1	-	many	CASSLLGGGSAMDEQFF	TGCGCCAGCAGCTTGTTAGGCGGGGGCTCCGCTATGGATGAGCAGTTCTTC
12	TRBV12-3/TRBV12-4	TRBJ2-5	-	many	CASSSAAFDQYF	TGTGCCAGCAGTTCCGCCGCTTTCGACCAGTACTTC
13	TRBV20-1	TRBJ1-2	-	-	CSASIRGISGYTF	TGCAGCGCTAGTATTAGGGGGATTTCTGGCTACACCTTC
15	TRBV18	TRBJ1-1	-	-	CASSPGRGGYTEAFF	TGTGCCAGCTCACCAGGGCGGGGGGGGTATACTGAAGCTTTCTTT
13	TRBV20-1	TRBJ2-2	TRBD1	many	CSAYDRATGELFF	TGCAGTGCTTACGACAGGGCCACCGGGGAGCTGTTTTTT
15	TRBV27	TRBJ1-5	-	many	CASSLGHGKGQPQHF	TGTGCCAGCAGTTTGGGACATGGAAAAGGTCAGCCCCAGCATTTT
15	TRBV28	TRBJ2-2	-	-	CARHTGLLPTGELFF	TGTGCCAGACATACAGGCCTTCTACCCACCGGGGAGCTGTTTTTT
14	TRBV4-3	TRBJ2-3	-	-	CASSQGYRADTQYF	TGCGCCAGCAGCCAAGGGTATCGGGCGGATACGCAGTATTTT
12	TRBV6-5	TRBJ1-1	-	few	CASSSMNTEAFF	TGTGCCAGCAGTTCCATGAACACTGAAGCTTTCTTT
14	TRBV27	TRBJ2-7	-	-	CASSLRVGAYEQYF	TGTGCCAGCAGTCTCCGGGTTGGGGCCTACGAGCAGTACTTC
14	TRBV5-1	TRBJ2-3	-	many	CASSLGGSTDTQYF	TGTGCCAGCAGCTTAGGCGGTAGCACAGATACGCAGTATTTT
14	TRBV20-1	TRBJ2-7	TRBD2	few	CSAPRTSGTNEQYF	TGCAGTGCACCGAGGACTAGCGGGACTAACGAGCAGTACTTC
16	TRBV18	TRBJ2-5	TRBD2	few	CASSPRILAGQETQYF	TGTGCCAGCTCACCACGTATCCTAGCGGGGCAAGAGACCCAGTACTTC
15	TRBV7-9	TRBJ1-3	-	-	CASSLVTGVGNTIYF	TGTGCCAGCAGCTTAGTGACAGGAGTTGGAAACACCATATATTTT